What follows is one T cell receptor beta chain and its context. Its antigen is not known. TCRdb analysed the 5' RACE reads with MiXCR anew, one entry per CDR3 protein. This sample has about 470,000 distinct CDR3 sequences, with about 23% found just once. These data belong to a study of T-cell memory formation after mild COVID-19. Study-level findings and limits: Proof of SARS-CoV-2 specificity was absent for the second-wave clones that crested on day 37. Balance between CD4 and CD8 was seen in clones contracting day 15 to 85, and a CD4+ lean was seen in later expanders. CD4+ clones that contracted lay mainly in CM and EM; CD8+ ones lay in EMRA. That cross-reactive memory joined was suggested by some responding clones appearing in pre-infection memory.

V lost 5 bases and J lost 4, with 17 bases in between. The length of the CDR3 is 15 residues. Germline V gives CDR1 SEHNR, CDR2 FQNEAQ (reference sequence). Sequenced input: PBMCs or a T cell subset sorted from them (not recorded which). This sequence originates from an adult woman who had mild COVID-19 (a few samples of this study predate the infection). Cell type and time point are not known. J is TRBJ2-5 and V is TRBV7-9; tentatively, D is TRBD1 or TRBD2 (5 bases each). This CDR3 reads CASSRGGPRRETQYF. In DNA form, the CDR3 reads TGTGCCAGCAGCCGGGGCGGTCCGAGGCGAGAGACCCAGTACTTC. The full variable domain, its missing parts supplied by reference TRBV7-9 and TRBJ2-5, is DTGVSQNPRHKITKRGQNVTFRCDPISEHNRLYWYRQTLGQGPEFLTYFQNEAQLEKSRLLSDRFSAERPKGSFSTLEIQRTEQGDSAMYLCASSRGGPRRETQYFGPGTRLLVL.